One sample yielded the 25 T cell receptor beta chains listed below, sequenced in a study of T cells in Graves' hyperthyroidism and ophthalmopathy. TCR beta CDR3 regions were amplified from RNA. HTBI primers were employed in a first-round RT-PCR of the TCR CDR3. TCRdb reprocessed the multiplex PCR reads via MiXCR and lists one record per CDR3 protein. The sample holds around 500,000 distinct CDR3 sequences, 20% to 25% seen once. The sample taken for sequencing was blood. The receptors stem from a woman in her seventies with Graves' ophthalmopathy.

The chain employs TRBV3-1 and TRBJ2-7; possibly TRBD2 for D (7 bases). V lost 2 bases and J lost 5, with 16 bases in between. The V gene's germline CDR1 is LGHDT and CDR2 YNNKEL (reference sequence). The length of the CDR3 is 15 residues. The CDR3, as DNA: TGTGCCAGCAGCCAAAGGGGGAGGGCCGGCAACGAGCAGTACTTC. Amino acid sequence: CASSQRGRAGNEQYF.

This clonotype was seen repeatedly, ten times or more. The V and J genes are TRBV20-1 and TRBJ1-5; D is ambiguous. CDR1 and CDR2 (germline): DFQATT, SNEGSKA (reference sequence). V was cut by 2 bases and J by 1 base, with 6 bases left in between. This CDR3 spans 13 amino acids. This chain's CDR3 is CSARKGSNQPQHF. The CDR3 region has the DNA TGCAGTGCTAGAAAGGGAAGCAATCAGCCCCAGCATTTT.

This chain connects TRBV2 to TRBJ2-5; unclear D gene. CDR1 SNHLY and CDR2 FYNNEI come from the germline V gene. Between the trimmed V and J ends, which lost 3 bases and 6 bases, there was a span of 5 bases. CDR3 length equals 11 residues. CDR3 sequence (DNA): TGTGCCAGCAGTGAGGCAAAGACCCAGTACTTC. The encoded protein is CASSEAKTQYF.

This clonotype showed up just a few times. The chain carries TRBV3-1 and TRBJ2-3; 10 bases map to TRBD1. In germline, CDR1 is LGHDT, CDR2 YNNKEL (reference sequence). This CDR3 is 15 amino acids long. V gave up 4 bases and J gave up 3 bases; unmatched junction bases: 4. The CDR3: CASSPGQGRTDTQYF. CDR3 bases: TGTGCCAGCAGCCCGGGACAGGGGCGTACAGATACGCAGTATTTT.

In its sample, this clonotype was seen a few times. The gene calls are TRBV7-2 and TRBJ2-1, with 9 positions matching TRBD1. Germline V CDR1 and CDR2: SGHTA, FQGNSA. This CDR3 is 13 amino acids long. With V trimmed by 2 bases and J by 8 bases, 1 base remained unmatched. The CDR3 protein is CASSLRQGDEQFF. The CDR3 DNA is TGTGCCAGCAGCTTAAGACAGGGGGATGAGCAGTTCTTC.

The V gene is TRBV5-8, the J gene TRBJ1-2; D ambiguous. Per the germline V gene, CDR1 is SGHTS and CDR2 is YDEGEE. V gave up 0 bases and J gave up 6 bases, with 15 bases separating them. CDR3 length equals 15 residues. The CDR3 region is CASSLVRTAVNGYTF. The CDR3 DNA sequence: TGTGCCAGCAGCTTGGTGAGGACGGCTGTCAATGGCTACACCTTC. Based on the CDR3 plus reference TRBV5-8 and TRBJ1-2, the full variable domain is EAGVTQSPTHLIKTRGQQATLRCSPISGHTSVYWYQQALGLGLQFLLWYDEGEERNRGNFPPRFSGRQFPNYSSELNVNALELEDSALYLCASSLVRTAVNGYTFGSGTRLTVV.

This clonotype was observed at least ten times. The CDR3 region has the DNA TGTGCCAGCAAGAGGACAGGCCATTTCTCCTACGAGCAGTACTTC. Translation: CASKRTGHFSYEQYF. The chain joins TRBV28 to TRBJ2-7, with TRBD1 matching over 7 bases. Trimming cost V 7 bases and J 0 bases; bases outside gene matches: 9. Germline lookup yields CDR1 MDHEN and CDR2 SYDVKM. This CDR3 is built from 15 residues.

This clonotype was observed a handful of times. This chain uses TRBV7-3 with TRBJ2-1; TRBD2 might be the D (5 bases). Germline CDR1 SGHTA, CDR2 FQGTGA. The germline V and J ends were trimmed by 5 bases and 5 bases, with 13 bases remaining between them. CDR3 size: 14 residues. CDR3 nucleotide sequence: TGTGCCAGCAGCCCCCGTACTAGGGACAATGAGCAGTTCTTC. It encodes CASSPRTRDNEQFF. Filled out from reference TRBV7-3 and TRBJ2-1, the complete variable domain reads GAGVSQTPSNKVTEKGKYVELRCDPISGHTALYWYRQSLGQGPEFLIYFQGTGAADDSGLPNDRFFAVRPEGSVSTLKIQRTERGDSAVYLCASSPRTRDNEQFFGPGTRLTVL.

V gene TRBV28 combines with J gene TRBJ1-2; tentative D call: TRBD1 (6 bases). This CDR3 is 13 amino acids long. V lost 3 bases and J 5 bases, leaving 10 bases between the germline ends. Germline-derived CDR1 and CDR2 are MDHEN and SYDVKM. The CDR3 sequence: CASSFPRGYGYTF. CDR3 sequence (DNA): TGTGCCAGCAGTTTCCCCAGGGGATATGGCTACACCTTC.

This clonotype was counted ten times or more. This chain uses TRBV7-9 with TRBJ2-3; D is possibly TRBD2 (6 bases). The CDR3 is made up of 15 amino acids. Trimming removed 3 bases from V and 0 bases from J, with 10 bases in between. Germline V CDR1 and CDR2: SEHNR, FQNEAQ (reference sequence). The chain's CDR3 is CASSFSGTSTDTQYF. The CDR3, as DNA: TGTGCCAGCAGCTTCTCCGGGACTAGCACAGATACGCAGTATTTT. The full variable domain, its missing parts supplied by reference TRBV7-9 and TRBJ2-3, is DTGVSQNPRHKITKRGQNVTFRCDPISEHNRLYWYRQTLGQGPEFLTYFQNEAQLEKSRLLSDRFSAERPKGSFSTLEIQRTEQGDSAMYLCASSFSGTSTDTQYFGPGTRLTVL.

This clonotype was observed at least ten times. V gene TRBV2 combines with J gene TRBJ1-5; no definite D call. Germline CDR1 reads SNHLY; CDR2 reads FYNNEI. CDR3 length: 13 residues. Trimming pared 4 bases from V and 3 bases from J, leaving 7 bases between. Here the CDR3 DNA reads TGTGCCAGCAGTGTGGACGTCAATCAGCCCCAGCATTTT. Protein sequence: CASSVDVNQPQHF.

The genes are TRBV20-1 and TRBJ2-3; 7 bases agree with TRBD2. Germline CDR1 DFQATT, CDR2 SNEGSKA (reference sequence). Germline trimming cut 6 bases from V and 2 bases from J; bases unmatched to any gene: 11. CDR3 length: 15 amino acids. CDR3 amino acids: CSARRPSGLTDTQYF. The CDR3 DNA reads TGCAGTGCCCGAAGGCCTAGCGGCCTCACAGATACGCAGTATTTT.

The rearrangement joins TRBV6-1 to TRBJ2-1, with 10 bases matching TRBD2. Per the germline V gene, CDR1 is MNHNS and CDR2 is SASEGT. This CDR3 comprises 15 residues. With 7 bases clipped from V and 3 bases from J, the junction kept 6 bases outside the gene matches. This CDR3 reads CASTQLAGYYNEQFF. The CDR3 bases are TGTGCCAGCACTCAACTAGCGGGATACTACAATGAGCAGTTCTTC.

A few counts support this clonotype. The chain recombines TRBV6-1 with TRBJ2-2, with D maybe TRBD2 (6 bases). This CDR3 has 14 amino acids. CDR1 is MNHNS, CDR2 SASEGT, per germline. Deletions cut 6 bases from V and 5 bases from J, with 13 bases between. The CDR3 here is CASSSTSFTGELFF. CDR3 coding DNA: TGTGCCAGCAGCTCTACTAGCTTTACCGGGGAGCTGTTTTTT.

This clonotype has just a few counts. The chain recombines TRBV7-2 with TRBJ2-7; the match to TRBD2 covers 12 bases. Trimming removed 5 bases from V and 4 bases from J; junction bases left unmatched: 6. This CDR3 is built from 15 residues. Germline V gene lookup returns CDR1 SGHTA and CDR2 FQGNSA. In nucleotides, the CDR3 is TGTGCCAGCAGCCAGACTAGCGGGAGTGGTTACGAGCAGTACTTC. This translates into CASSQTSGSGYEQYF.

The chain has TRBV18 and TRBJ1-1; tentatively, D is TRBD1 (6 bases). Germline CDR1 KGHSH, CDR2 LQKENI. This CDR3 has 14 amino acids. The germline V and J ends were trimmed by 4 bases and 3 bases, with 12 bases remaining between them. The DNA of the CDR3 is TGTGCCAGCTCACATGCACAGGGAGACACTGAAGCTTTCTTT. Its translation is CASSHAQGDTEAFF.

This rearrangement joins TRBV29-1 to TRBJ2-1, with 13 bases that match TRBD2. The CDR3 sequence is 14 residues long. V was pared by 3 bases and J by 10 bases, with 6 bases of the junction left unmatched. Germline V gene data show CDR1 as SQVTM and CDR2 as ANQGSEA. CDR3 region: CSVDRTSGSSEQFF. Written as DNA, the CDR3 is TGCAGCGTTGATAGGACTAGCGGGAGTTCCGAGCAGTTCTTC.

A word on this clonotype: One base away lies a much larger clone, so this may be a sequencing read error. The chain uses TRBV14 and TRBJ2-7; D is ambiguous. Germline assignment: CDR1 SGHDN and CDR2 FVKESK. The CDR3 has 11 residues. The CDR3 here is CASSQAYEQLF. CDR3 sequence (DNA): TGTGCCAGCAGCCAAGCCTACGAGCAGCTCTTC. Variable domain in full (rest from reference TRBV14 and TRBJ2-7): EAGVTQFPSHSVIEKGQTVTLRCDPISGHDNLYWYRRVMGKEIKFLLHFVKESKQDESGMPNNRFLAERTGGTYSTLKVQPAELEDSGVYFCASSQAYEQLFGPGTRLTVT.

In this sample, this clonotype turned up many times. V usage is TRBV5-1 and J usage is TRBJ2-5; D tentatively reads TRBD1 or TRBD2 (5 bases each). The V end was cut by 5 bases, the J end by 1 base, with 9 bases between. Looked up from germline, CDR1 is SGHRS and CDR2 is YFSETQ. The CDR3 length is 13 residues. CDR3 amino acids: CASRGTAQETQYF. The DNA of the CDR3 is TGCGCCAGCAGGGGGACGGCCCAAGAGACCCAGTACTTC.

This clonotype was seen more than once but under ten times. The rearrangement joins TRBV5-1 to TRBJ1-1; no reliable D call. This CDR3 is built from 15 residues. Germline-derived CDR1 and CDR2 are SGHRS and YFSETQ. V was trimmed by 1 base and J by 4 bases, leaving 14 bases between them. This chain's CDR3 is CASSLQGGIFTEAFF. The CDR3 nucleotides are TGCGCCAGCAGCTTGCAAGGTGGCATATTCACTGAAGCTTTCTTT.

The chain recombines TRBV5-1 with TRBJ2-2; D perhaps matches TRBD1 (5 bases). Looked up from germline, CDR1 is SGHRS and CDR2 is YFSETQ. There are 15 residues in the CDR3. Between the trimmed V and J ends, which lost 0 bases and 7 bases, there was a span of 13 bases. The CDR3 bases are TGCGCCAGCAGCTTGGACCCAGGGTATAACGGGGAGCTGTTTTTT. Amino acid sequence: CASSLDPGYNGELFF.

This clonotype occurred many times. The chain employs TRBV7-3 and TRBJ2-1, with D unresolved. The germline V gene encodes CDR1 SGHTA and CDR2 FQGTGA. CDR3 length: 14 amino acids. Trimming stripped 4 bases from V and 6 bases from J, with 13 bases between. In DNA form, the CDR3 reads TGTGCCAGCAGCTCCCACGGGTCCACCAATGAGCAGTTCTTC. Encoded protein: CASSSHGSTNEQFF.

The table lists this clonotype with many counts. This chain links TRBV2 with TRBJ2-3, with D possibly being TRBD2 (5 bases). Between the trimmed V and J ends, which lost 7 bases and 1 base, there was a span of 9 bases. Germline CDR1 reads SNHLY; CDR2 reads FYNNEI. CDR3 length: 13 residues. The CDR3 nucleotides read TGTGCCAGCAAAGGGAGAGGCACAGATACGCAGTATTTT. Protein product: CASKGRGTDTQYF.

This clonotype was picked up a small number of times. This chain joins TRBV7-9 and TRBJ2-3; TRBD2 matches at 7 bases. The germline CDR1 and CDR2 sequences are SEHNR and FQNEAQ (reference sequence). The CDR3 extends over 17 amino acids. V was clipped by 2 bases and J by 0 bases; unmatched bases: 8. The CDR3 DNA follows: TGTGCCAGCAGCTTATCGGGAGGCGGACCTAGCACAGATACGCAGTATTTT. Translation gives CASSLSGGGPSTDTQYF. The full variable domain, its missing parts supplied by reference TRBV7-9 and TRBJ2-3, is DTGVSQNPRHKITKRGQNVTFRCDPISEHNRLYWYRQTLGQGPEFLTYFQNEAQLEKSRLLSDRFSAERPKGSFSTLEIQRTEQGDSAMYLCASSLSGGGPSTDTQYFGPGTRLTVL.

This clonotype was observed a handful of times. This CDR3 reads CASTQGTGGTGELFF. The CDR3 DNA reads TGTGCCAGTACCCAGGGGACAGGGGGCACCGGGGAGCTGTTTTTT. The chain couples TRBV19 to TRBJ2-2; 11 bases match TRBD1. Losses at the gene ends were 7 bases for V and 4 bases for J; bases not matched to a gene: 5. CDR3 size: 15 residues. The V gene's germline CDR1 is LNHDA and CDR2 SQIVND (reference sequence).